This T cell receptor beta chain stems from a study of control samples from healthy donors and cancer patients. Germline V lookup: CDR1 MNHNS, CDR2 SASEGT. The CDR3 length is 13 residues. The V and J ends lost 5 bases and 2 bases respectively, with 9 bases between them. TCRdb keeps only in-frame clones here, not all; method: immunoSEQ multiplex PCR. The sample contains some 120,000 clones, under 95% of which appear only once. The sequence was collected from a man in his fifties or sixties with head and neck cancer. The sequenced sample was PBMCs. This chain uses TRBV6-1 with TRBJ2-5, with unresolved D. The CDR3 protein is CASSTQEQETQYF. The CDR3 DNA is TGTGCCAGCAGTACGCAGGAGCAAGAGACCCAGTACTTC.